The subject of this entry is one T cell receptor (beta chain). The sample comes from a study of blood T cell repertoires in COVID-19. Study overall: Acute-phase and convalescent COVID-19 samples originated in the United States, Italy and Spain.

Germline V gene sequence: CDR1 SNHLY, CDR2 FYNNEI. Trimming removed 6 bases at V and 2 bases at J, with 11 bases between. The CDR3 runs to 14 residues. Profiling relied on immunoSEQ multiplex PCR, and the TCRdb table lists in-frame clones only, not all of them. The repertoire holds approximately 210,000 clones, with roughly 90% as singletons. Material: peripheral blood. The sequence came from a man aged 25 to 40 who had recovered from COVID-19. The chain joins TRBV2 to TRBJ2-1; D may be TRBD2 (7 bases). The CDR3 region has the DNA TGTGCCAGCAGGAAGGGGGGGGCCTACAATGAGCAGTTCTTC. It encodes CASRKGGAYNEQFF.